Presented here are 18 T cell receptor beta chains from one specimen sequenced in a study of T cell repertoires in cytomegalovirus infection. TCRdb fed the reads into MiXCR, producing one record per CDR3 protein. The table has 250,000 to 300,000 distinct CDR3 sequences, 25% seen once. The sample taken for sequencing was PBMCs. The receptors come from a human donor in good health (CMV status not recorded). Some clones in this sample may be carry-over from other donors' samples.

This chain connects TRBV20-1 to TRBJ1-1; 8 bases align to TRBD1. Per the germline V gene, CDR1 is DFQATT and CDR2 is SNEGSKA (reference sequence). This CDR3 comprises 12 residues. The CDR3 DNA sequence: TGCAGGGGAACACAGGGGGATAGGGAAGCTTTCTTT. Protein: CRGTQGDREAFF.

DNA for the CDR3: TGTGCCAGCAGCTCTGGGCGGTACGAGCAGTACTTC. This codes for CASSSGRYEQYF. The chain employs TRBV7-2 and TRBJ2-7; D not resolved. The CDR3 sequence is 12 residues long. Looked up from germline, CDR1 is SGHTA and CDR2 is FQGNSA. The ends were cut back, 4 bases at V and 4 bases at J, with 8 bases in the middle.

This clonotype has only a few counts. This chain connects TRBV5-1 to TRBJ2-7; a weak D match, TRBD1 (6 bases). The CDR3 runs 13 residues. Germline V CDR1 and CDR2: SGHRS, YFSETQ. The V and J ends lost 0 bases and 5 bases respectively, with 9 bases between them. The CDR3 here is CASSLDRADEQYF. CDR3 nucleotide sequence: TGCGCCAGCAGCTTGGACAGGGCGGACGAGCAGTACTTC.

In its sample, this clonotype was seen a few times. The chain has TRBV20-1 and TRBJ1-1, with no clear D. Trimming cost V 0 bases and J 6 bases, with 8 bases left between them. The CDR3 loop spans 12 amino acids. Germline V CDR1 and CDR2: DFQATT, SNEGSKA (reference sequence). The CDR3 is CSARDVTAEAFF. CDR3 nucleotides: TGCAGTGCTAGAGATGTGACCGCTGAAGCTTTCTTT.

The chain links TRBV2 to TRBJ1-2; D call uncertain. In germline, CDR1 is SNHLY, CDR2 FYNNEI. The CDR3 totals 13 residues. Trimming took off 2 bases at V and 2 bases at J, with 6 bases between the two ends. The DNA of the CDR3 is TGTGCCAGCAGTGAAAATTCAAACTATGGCTACACCTTC. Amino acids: CASSENSNYGYTF.

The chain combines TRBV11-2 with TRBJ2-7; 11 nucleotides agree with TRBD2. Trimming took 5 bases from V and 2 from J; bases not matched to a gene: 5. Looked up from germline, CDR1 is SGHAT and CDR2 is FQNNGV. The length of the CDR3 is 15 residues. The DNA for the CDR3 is TGTGCCAGCAGCGGGGGACTAGCGGAGACCTACGAGCAGTACTTC. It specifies CASSGGLAETYEQYF.

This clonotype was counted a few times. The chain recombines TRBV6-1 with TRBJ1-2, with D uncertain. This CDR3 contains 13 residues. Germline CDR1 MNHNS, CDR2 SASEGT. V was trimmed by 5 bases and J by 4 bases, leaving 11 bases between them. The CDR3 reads CASSYGRIYGYTF. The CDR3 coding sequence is TGTGCCAGCAGTTACGGACGGATCTATGGCTACACCTTC.

CDR3 coding DNA: TGTGCCAGCAGCTTGGGTCCCGGGGGGGATGAGCAGTTCTTC. Its protein is CASSLGPGGDEQFF. The chain recombines TRBV11-3 with TRBJ2-1, with 8 bases lining up with TRBD2. The junction had 6 bases not matched to a gene; V was cut back by 3 bases and J by 8 bases. Germline CDR1 and CDR2: SGHNT and YENEEA. The CDR3 consists of 14 residues.

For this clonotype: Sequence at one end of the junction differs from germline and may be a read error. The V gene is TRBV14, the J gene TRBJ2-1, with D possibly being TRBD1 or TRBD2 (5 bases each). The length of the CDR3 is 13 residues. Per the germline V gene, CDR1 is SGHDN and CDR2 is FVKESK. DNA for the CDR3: TGTGGCAGCAGCCAACGGGGCCACAGTGAGCAGTTCTTC. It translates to CGSSQRGHSEQFF.

The CDR3 sequence: CASSLNSRDTQYF. The CDR3 DNA reads as TGTGCCAGCAGCTTGAACTCCCGGGATACGCAGTATTTT. The chain joins TRBV5-4 to TRBJ2-3; D unclear. V lost 1 base to trimming and J lost 6 bases, with 9 bases between them. This CDR3 comprises 13 residues. The germline V gene encodes CDR1 SGHNT and CDR2 YYREEE (reference sequence).

Here the CDR3 reads CASSLGLAVQFF. In nucleotides, the CDR3 is TGTGCCAGCAGCTTAGGACTAGCGGTCCAGTTCTTC. The J gene is TRBJ2-1, the V gene TRBV11-2; 9 nucleotides agree with TRBD2. Germline lookup yields CDR1 SGHAT and CDR2 FQNNGV. The ends lost 1 base at V and 13 bases at J; junction bases unmatched: 2. This CDR3 has 12 residues.

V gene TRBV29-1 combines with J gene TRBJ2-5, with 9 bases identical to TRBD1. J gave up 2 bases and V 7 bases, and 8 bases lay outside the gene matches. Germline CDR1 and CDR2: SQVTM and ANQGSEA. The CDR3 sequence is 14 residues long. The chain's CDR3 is CSGVDRGRQETQYF. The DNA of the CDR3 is TGCAGCGGCGTGGACAGGGGACGGCAAGAGACCCAGTACTTC. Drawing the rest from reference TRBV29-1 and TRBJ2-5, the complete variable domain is SAVISQKPSRDICQRGTSLTIQCQVDSQVTMMFWYRQQPGQSLTLIATANQGSEATYESGFVIDKFPISRPNLTFSTLTVSNMSPEDSSIYLCSGVDRGRQETQYFGPGTRLLVL.

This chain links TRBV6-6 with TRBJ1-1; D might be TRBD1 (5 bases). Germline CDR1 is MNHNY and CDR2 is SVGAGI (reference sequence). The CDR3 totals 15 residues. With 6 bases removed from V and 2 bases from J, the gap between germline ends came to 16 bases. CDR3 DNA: TGTGCCAGCAGCCGATCAAGAGACAGAAACACTGAAGCTTTCTTT. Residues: CASSRSRDRNTEAFF.

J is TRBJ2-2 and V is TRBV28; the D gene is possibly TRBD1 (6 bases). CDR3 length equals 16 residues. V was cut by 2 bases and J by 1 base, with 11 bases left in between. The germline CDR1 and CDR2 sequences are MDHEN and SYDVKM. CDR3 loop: CASSLIRGGNTGELFF. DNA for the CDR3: TGTGCCAGCAGTTTAATCAGGGGTGGGAACACCGGGGAGCTGTTTTTT.

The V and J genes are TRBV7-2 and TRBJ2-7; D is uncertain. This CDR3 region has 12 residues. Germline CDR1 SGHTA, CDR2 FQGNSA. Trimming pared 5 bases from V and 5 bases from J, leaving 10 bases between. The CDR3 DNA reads TGTGCCAGCAGCCCCAGTTTAAACGAGCAGTACTTC. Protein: CASSPSLNEQYF.

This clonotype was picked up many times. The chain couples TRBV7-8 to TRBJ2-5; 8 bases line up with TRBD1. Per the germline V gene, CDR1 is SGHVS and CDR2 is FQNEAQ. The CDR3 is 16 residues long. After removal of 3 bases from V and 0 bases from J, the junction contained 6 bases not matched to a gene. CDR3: CASSLQGAKYQETQYF. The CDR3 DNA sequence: TGTGCCAGCAGCTTGCAGGGGGCTAAGTACCAAGAGACCCAGTACTTC.

CDR3: CSARVRLAGTYNEQFF. CDR3 nucleotide sequence: TGCAGTGCTAGAGTCCGACTAGCGGGAACCTACAATGAGCAGTTCTTC. This chain connects TRBV20-1 to TRBJ2-1; 11 bases fit TRBD2. After removal of 1 base from V and 2 bases from J, the junction contained 4 bases not matched to a gene. The CDR3 is 16 residues long. From germline, CDR1 is DFQATT and CDR2 SNEGSKA (reference sequence).

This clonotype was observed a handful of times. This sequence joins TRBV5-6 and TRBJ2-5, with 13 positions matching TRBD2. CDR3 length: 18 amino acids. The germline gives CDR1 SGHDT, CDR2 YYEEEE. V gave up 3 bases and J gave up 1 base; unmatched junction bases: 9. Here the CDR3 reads CASSSPLAGGPVQETQYF. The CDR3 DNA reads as TGTGCCAGCAGCTCTCCACTAGCGGGGGGGCCCGTCCAAGAGACCCAGTACTTC.